This record concerns one T cell receptor beta chain sequence. The antigen is undetermined. The sample comes from a study of CD8+CD57+ T cells in acquired aplastic anemia. At the level of the study: DNA per sorted CD4+ or CD8+ sample ranged 0.2 to 27.4 ug, averaging roughly 3.2 ug. Study-wide points: Fewer than 35 sequences, all CD8+ CDR3, were shared between patients and controls.

Template material for TCR beta VDJ and CDR3 profiling consisted of genomic DNA. TCRdb itself ran the reads through MiXCR, one entry per CDR3 protein. This table holds 150,000 to 200,000 distinct CDR3 sequences, approximately 48% found once. An expansion of CD8+CD57+ cells by flow cytometry had been shown in patients chosen for sequencing. Deletions cut 1 base from V and 2 bases from J, with 6 bases between. Germline CDR1 is LNHDA and CDR2 is SQIVND (reference sequence). The CDR3 extends over 13 amino acids. The clonotype was recovered from a human donor with aplastic anemia. The chain carries TRBV19 and TRBJ2-7; no clear D. The sample was sorted CD4+, CD8+, or CD8+CD57+ T cells (not recorded which) from PBMCs. The CDR3 here is CASSIGYTYEQYF. CDR3 DNA sequence: TGTGCCAGTAGTATAGGTTATACCTACGAGCAGTACTTC.